These 10 T cell receptor beta chains were sequenced from one sample in a study of memory CD4+ T cells and cytomegalovirus serostatus. Clones were read by immunoSEQ multiplex PCR, and TCRdb kept only the in-frame ones, dropping some. The data show about 60,000 clones, with 70% to 75% seen just once and around 2.7% held by the top ten. The sort gate was single viable CD3+CD4+CD8-CD45RO+ cells for memory CD4+ T cells. Source material: memory CD4+ T cells from blood. Receptors were obtained from an adult in good health and CMV-seropositive.

The rearrangement links TRBV10-3 to TRBJ1-2; possibly TRBD1 for D (5 bases). Germline V CDR1 and CDR2: ENHRY, SYGVKD. This CDR3 spans 14 amino acids. With 11 bases removed from V and 8 bases from J, the gap between germline ends came to 24 bases. In DNA form, the CDR3 reads TGTGCCTCTGTTAAGGGACTTATGGAGGAAGGCTACACCTTC. Amino acids: CASVKGLMEEGYTF.

The CDR3 here is CASSFANGAGAGEKLFF. The CDR3 DNA reads as TGTGCCAGCAGTTTCGCAAACGGGGCAGGGGCGGGTGAAAAACTGTTTTTT. V gene TRBV28 combines with J gene TRBJ1-4; D possibly corresponds to TRBD1 (6 bases). Per the germline V gene, CDR1 is MDHEN and CDR2 is SYDVKM. The germline V and J ends were trimmed by 3 bases and 7 bases, with 21 bases remaining between them. The CDR3 totals 17 residues. The variable domain in full, with the rest retrieved from reference TRBV28 and TRBJ1-4, is DVKVTQSSRYLVKRTGEKVFLECVQDMDHENMFWYRQDPGLGLRLIYFSYDVKMKEKGDIPEGYSVSREKKERFSLILESASTNQTSMYLCASSFANGAGAGEKLFFGSGTQLSVL.

This chain links TRBV28 with TRBJ1-5, with D possibly being TRBD1 (6 bases). The germline CDR1 and CDR2 sequences are MDHEN and SYDVKM. The CDR3 has 19 residues. V lost 8 bases and J 1 base, leaving 27 bases between the germline ends. CDR3: CASGSFGVWGAESNQPQHF. The CDR3, as DNA: TGTGCCAGCGGCTCGTTCGGCGTTTGGGGGGCCGAGAGCAATCAGCCCCAGCATTTT. The full variable domain, its missing parts supplied by reference TRBV28 and TRBJ1-5, is DVKVTQSSRYLVKRTGEKVFLECVQDMDHENMFWYRQDPGLGLRLIYFSYDVKMKEKGDIPEGYSVSREKKERFSLILESASTNQTSMYLCASGSFGVWGAESNQPQHFGDGTRLSIL.

This sequence joins TRBV29-1 and TRBJ1-3; weak D call: TRBD1 (6 bases). V dropped 7 bases and J dropped 1 base, with 17 bases sitting between them. From germline, CDR1 is SQVTM and CDR2 ANQGSEA. This CDR3 is built from 15 residues. The CDR3 nucleotides are TGCAGCGCGGGCGGGCAGGGGAAATCTGGAAACACCATATATTTT. Translated: CSAGGQGKSGNTIYF.

The chain couples TRBV7-9 to TRBJ1-5; 9 bases are shared with TRBD1. V lost 5 bases, J lost 1 base, and 6 bases stayed unmatched. There are 16 residues in the CDR3. Germline values: CDR1 SEHNR, CDR2 FQNEAQ (reference sequence). This CDR3 is CASSLGQGISNQPQHF. The CDR3 DNA is TGTGCCAGCAGCCTGGGACAGGGAATAAGCAATCAGCCCCAGCATTTT.

The genes are TRBV28 and TRBJ1-2; D is perhaps TRBD1 (6 bases). Trimming stripped 3 bases from V and 8 bases from J, with 16 bases between. CDR3 length: 14 amino acids. The germline V gene has CDR1 MDHEN and CDR2 SYDVKM. CDR3: CASSFSGASWGYTF. The CDR3 coding sequence is TGTGCCAGCAGTTTTTCGGGGGCCTCCTGGGGCTACACCTTC.

The V call is TRBV28, the J call TRBJ2-7, with 8 bases identical to TRBD2. Germline-derived CDR1 and CDR2 are MDHEN and SYDVKM. The CDR3 is 16 amino acids. The junction had 17 bases not matched to a gene; V was cut back by 7 bases and J by 6 bases. The CDR3 protein is CASTPGGGGTKGEQYF. The CDR3 DNA sequence: TGTGCCAGCACCCCCGGGGGGGGAGGGACCAAGGGCGAGCAGTACTTC.

This chain connects TRBV7-9 to TRBJ2-5; maybe TRBD1 (6 bases). Germline CDR1 SEHNR, CDR2 FQNEAQ (reference sequence). This CDR3 is built from 15 residues. V lost 1 base to trimming and J lost 1 base, with 10 bases between them. The CDR3 DNA sequence: TGTGCCAGCAGCTTAGGCGGACAGCCCCAAGAGACCCAGTACTTC. It specifies CASSLGGQPQETQYF.

The chain has TRBV7-2 and TRBJ1-5, with D unclear. The CDR3 covers 13 residues. V dropped 5 bases and J dropped 6 bases, with 11 bases sitting between them. In germline, CDR1 is SGHTA, CDR2 FQGNSA. CDR3: CASSLRASQPQHF. CDR3 DNA sequence: TGTGCCAGCAGCCTTAGGGCTAGTCAGCCCCAGCATTTT. The full variable domain, rest sourced from reference TRBV7-2 and TRBJ1-5, is GAGVSQSPSNKVTEKGKDVELRCDPISGHTALYWYRQSLGQGLEFLIYFQGNSAPDKSGLPSDRFSAERTGGSVSTLTIQRTQQEDSAVYLCASSLRASQPQHFGDGTRLSIL.

The chain combines TRBV25-1 with TRBJ2-5; weak D call: TRBD2 (6 bases). Germline assignment: CDR1 MGHDK and CDR2 SYGVNS. The V end lost 0 bases, the J end lost 2 bases, and 7 bases lay between the germline ends. The CDR3 totals 14 residues. The CDR3 is CASSEYGGQETQYF. The CDR3 bases are TGTGCCAGCAGTGAATATGGGGGGCAAGAGACCCAGTACTTC.